These 10 T cell receptor beta chains came from one sample sequenced in a study of cytomegalovirus exposure and HLA in healthy donors. In the PCR, 60 Vbeta and 13 Jbeta primers were used. TCRdb's table, derived via immunoSEQ multiplex PCR, lists solely in-frame clones and lacks some. Its clone listing holds approximately 210,000 clones. Sequenced sample: PBMCs. The origin of the receptors is a woman aged 25 to 39 in good health and CMV-seropositive.

The chain is built from TRBV6-5 and TRBJ1-1; 7 bases are a match to TRBD1. Trimming at V came to 6 bases and at J to 0 bases, leaving 4 bases not matched to a gene. The CDR3 totals 14 residues. CDR1 and CDR2 (germline): MNHEY, SVGAGI. The CDR3 DNA sequence: TGTGCCAGCAGCCAGACAGGGCTGAACACTGAAGCTTTCTTT. This translates into CASSQTGLNTEAFF.

The chain links TRBV15 to TRBJ2-7; 9 bases fit TRBD1. Germline trimming cut 2 bases from V and 5 bases from J; bases unmatched to any gene: 4. The CDR3 runs 14 residues. From germline, CDR1 is LNHNV and CDR2 YYDKDF (reference sequence). Written as DNA, the CDR3 is TGTGCCACCAGCAGAACGGACAGGGGCCACGAGCAGTACTTC. It translates to CATSRTDRGHEQYF. Supplemented by reference TRBV15 and TRBJ2-7, the full variable domain reads DAMVIQNPRYQVTQFGKPVTLSCSQTLNHNVMYWYQQKSSQAPKLLFHYYDKDFNNEADTPDNFQSRRPNTSFCFLDIRSPGLGDTAMYLCATSRTDRGHEQYFGPGTRLTVT.

The gene calls are TRBV11-2 and TRBJ1-3; no firm D call. The CDR3 covers 15 residues. The germline gives CDR1 SGHAT, CDR2 FQNNGV. V was pared by 0 bases and J by 0 bases, with 6 bases between. The CDR3 DNA reads as TGTGCCAGCAGCTTAGACGGAGTCTCTGGAAACACCATATATTTT. Amino acid sequence: CASSLDGVSGNTIYF. The full variable domain, its missing parts supplied by reference TRBV11-2 and TRBJ1-3, is EAGVAQSPRYKIIEKRQSVAFWCNPISGHATLYWYQQILGQGPKLLIQFQNNGVVDDSQLPKDRFSAERLKGVDSTLKIQPAKLEDSAVYLCASSLDGVSGNTIYFGEGSWLTVV.

The chain combines TRBV14 with TRBJ2-3; a possible D gene is TRBD1 (6 bases). Looked up from germline, CDR1 is SGHDN and CDR2 is FVKESK. This CDR3 comprises 16 residues. Trimming took 3 bases from V and 2 from J, leaving 15 bases between them. The CDR3 is CASSQTGQPVTDTQYF. Here the CDR3 DNA reads TGTGCCAGCAGCCAGACAGGACAGCCCGTCACAGATACGCAGTATTTT.

The rearrangement links TRBV7-6 to TRBJ2-5; D remains ambiguous. The germline V gene encodes CDR1 SGHVS and CDR2 FNYEAQ. There are 12 residues in the CDR3. V dropped 5 bases and J dropped 4 bases, with 8 bases sitting between them. CDR3 nucleotides: TGTGCCAGCAGCCCTACGGGAGAGACCCAGTACTTC. It is translated as CASSPTGETQYF.

The chain recombines TRBV28 with TRBJ2-7; the D gene is possibly TRBD2 (6 bases). The CDR3 is 14 residues long. From germline, CDR1 is MDHEN and CDR2 SYDVKM. Trimming shortened V by 2 bases and J by 3 bases, and 11 bases separated the two germline ends. Written as DNA, the CDR3 is TGTGCCAGCAGTTTAGCGGGAATCGGCTACGAGCAGTACTTC. As protein: CASSLAGIGYEQYF.

The chain joins TRBV6-5 to TRBJ2-7; D remains ambiguous. Trimming took 0 bases from V and 0 from J, leaving 9 bases between them. This CDR3 has 15 residues. Germline values: CDR1 MNHEY, CDR2 SVGAGI. CDR3 region: CASSYSGGLSYEQYF. CDR3 nucleotides: TGTGCCAGCAGTTACTCAGGCGGCCTCTCCTACGAGCAGTACTTC.

The chain recombines TRBV28 with TRBJ1-6, with unresolved D. V was cut by 7 bases and J by 9 bases, with 16 bases left in between. CDR1 is MDHEN, CDR2 SYDVKM, per germline. This CDR3 comprises 14 residues. CDR3 bases: TGTGCCAGCACACCTCCTAAGACGGGTTCACCCCTCCACTTT. Translated: CASTPPKTGSPLHF.

This rearrangement joins TRBV19 to TRBJ2-1, with 8 nucleotides matching TRBD2. The CDR3 contains 16 residues. The J segment lost 8 bases and the V segment lost 5 bases, leaving 14 bases of the junction unmatched. The germline gives CDR1 LNHDA, CDR2 SQIVND (reference sequence). The CDR3 loop reads CASSPIGSGIGDEQFF. CDR3 in DNA: TGTGCCAGTAGTCCAATTGGTAGCGGGATTGGCGATGAGCAGTTCTTC.

V and J are TRBV5-1 and TRBJ1-1, with TRBD1 as a possible D gene (6 bases). Germline V gene sequence: CDR1 SGHRS, CDR2 YFSETQ. V lost 2 bases, J lost 4 bases, and 12 bases lay in between. The CDR3 extends over 14 amino acids. DNA of the CDR3: TGCGCCAGCAGCTTTCAGGGGATTAGCACTGAAGCTTTCTTT. Amino acids: CASSFQGISTEAFF.